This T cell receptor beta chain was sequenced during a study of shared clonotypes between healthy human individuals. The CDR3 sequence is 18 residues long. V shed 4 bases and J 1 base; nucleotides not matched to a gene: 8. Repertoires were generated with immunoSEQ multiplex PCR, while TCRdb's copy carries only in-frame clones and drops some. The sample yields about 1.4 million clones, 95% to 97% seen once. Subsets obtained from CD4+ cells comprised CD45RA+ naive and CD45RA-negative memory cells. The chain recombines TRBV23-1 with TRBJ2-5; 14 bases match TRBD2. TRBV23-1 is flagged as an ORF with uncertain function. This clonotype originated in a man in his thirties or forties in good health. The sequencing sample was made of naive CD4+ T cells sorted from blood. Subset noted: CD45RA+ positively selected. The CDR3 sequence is CASSRRGLAGVVQETQYF. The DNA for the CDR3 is TGCGCCAGCAGTCGCAGGGGACTAGCGGGAGTAGTCCAAGAGACCCAGTACTTC.